This section outlines one T cell receptor (beta chain) sequence together with its context. CD45RO-negative CD8 cells positively selected for CCR7 made up the naive population, which excluded terminally differentiated effector memory CD45RA+ cells. Caucasian adults living in Nashville, Tennessee, provided all samples. The sample belongs to a study of shared clonotypes between healthy human individuals. Looking at the study overall: A few men and a couple of women, aged 18 to 49, were donors. For every donor, three CD4 naive, three CD4 memory, two CD8 naive and one CD8 memory plates were used.

CDR1 and CDR2 from the germline V gene are MRHNA and SNTAGT. V lost 3 bases and J 4 bases, leaving 9 bases between the germline ends. The CDR3 loop spans 14 amino acids. Repertoires were generated with immunoSEQ multiplex PCR, while TCRdb's copy carries only in-frame clones and drops some. The sample yields under 2,000,000 clones, around 96% seen once. The sequence was collected from a young man in good health. The V and J genes are TRBV6-4 and TRBJ2-2; tentatively, D is TRBD2 (5 bases). Material: naive CD8+ T cells sorted from blood. The CDR3: CASSEGSGTGELFF. CDR3 sequence (DNA): TGTGCCAGCAGTGAAGGGAGCGGCACCGGGGAGCTGTTTTTT.